This TCR beta chain was documented in a study of identical twins. This clonotype has more than one count but fewer than ten. No antigen is known for it. A universal primer site arose from template switching, and cDNA bore unique molecular identifiers. TCRdb redid the calling of the 5' RACE reads with MiXCR, one entry per CDR3 protein. The top ten hold approximately 1% of the sample, which has roughly 470,000 distinct CDR3 sequences, approximately 15% seen once. Overall study results and limits: Zero-insertion analyses could be partly confounded by invariant MAIT and iNKT cells.

V shed 5 bases and J shed 4 bases, with 9 bases lying between them. The CDR3 has 13 residues. These data were also filed under a second study, of yellow fever vaccine responses in identical twins.

Material: CD4+ T cells sorted from blood. The genes are TRBV12-3 or TRBV12-4 and TRBJ1-5; D is ambiguous. The receptor was isolated from a woman in her late teens or twenties in good health. DNA for the CDR3: TGTGCCAGCAGTGCCCGAAGAAATCAGCCCCAGCATTTT. Its protein product is CASSARRNQPQHF.